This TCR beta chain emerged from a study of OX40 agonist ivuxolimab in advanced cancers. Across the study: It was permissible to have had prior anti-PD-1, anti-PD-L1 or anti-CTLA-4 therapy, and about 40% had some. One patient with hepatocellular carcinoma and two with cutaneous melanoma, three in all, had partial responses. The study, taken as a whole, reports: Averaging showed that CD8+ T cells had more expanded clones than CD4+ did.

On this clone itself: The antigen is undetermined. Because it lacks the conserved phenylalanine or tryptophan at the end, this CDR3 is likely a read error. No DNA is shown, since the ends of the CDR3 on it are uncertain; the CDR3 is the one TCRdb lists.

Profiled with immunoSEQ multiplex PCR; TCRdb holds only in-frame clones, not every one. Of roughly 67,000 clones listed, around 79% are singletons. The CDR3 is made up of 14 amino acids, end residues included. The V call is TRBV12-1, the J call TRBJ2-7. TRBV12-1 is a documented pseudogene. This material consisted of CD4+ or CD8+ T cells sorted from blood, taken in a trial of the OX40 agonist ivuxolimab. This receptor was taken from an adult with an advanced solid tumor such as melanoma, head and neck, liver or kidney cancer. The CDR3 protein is CASSSPTGPYEQYA.